This TCR beta chain emerged from a study of blood T cell repertoires in COVID-19. Concerning this clone itself: The same CDR3 is also encoded by other DNA sequences in this sample.

Original methodology: Reference gene primer amplification yielded estimated nucleated cell counts. Here immunoSEQ multiplex PCR was the method, and the copy in TCRdb shows in-frame clones only, minus some. V and J calls and clone size are as listed in that table; D and trimming were resolved from the DNA. The sample records 95,000 to 150,000 clones, over 75% being singletons. Germline assignment: CDR1 MNHEY and CDR2 SVGAGI. V was pared by 2 bases and J by 7 bases, with 3 bases of the junction left unmatched. CDR3 length: 16 residues. The chain uses TRBV6-5 and TRBJ2-1, with 15 bases fitting TRBD2. Sequenced material: peripheral blood. This clonotype originated in a man aged 60 to 69 with acute or convalescent COVID-19. CDR3 in DNA: TGTGCCAGCAGTTACAGGGGACTAGCGGGAGGTAATGAGCAGTTCTTC. Protein: CASSYRGLAGGNEQFF.